This passage covers 13 T cell receptor beta chains from one sample sequenced in a study of T cells in localized non-small cell lung cancer. Repertoires were generated with immunoSEQ multiplex PCR, while TCRdb's copy carries only in-frame clones and drops some. The sample consists of roughly 2,600 clones, less than 25% of them appearing once. The sequencing here drew on lung tumor tissue, taken before any cancer treatment. These receptors were obtained from a female donor of 60 years or more with stage I lung adenocarcinoma.

The chain links TRBV7-7 to TRBJ2-2; 8 nucleotides match TRBD2. In germline, CDR1 is SSHAT, CDR2 FNYEAQ (reference sequence). The CDR3 runs 14 residues. Losses at the gene ends were 8 bases for V and 1 base for J; bases not matched to a gene: 3. The CDR3: CASLAGLNTGELFF. CDR3 nucleotide sequence: TGTGCCAGCCTAGCGGGCCTGAACACCGGGGAGCTGTTTTTT.

V and J are TRBV9 and TRBJ2-3; no clear D gene. This CDR3 contains 14 residues. The V gene's germline CDR1 is SGDLS and CDR2 YYNGEE. Trimming took off 6 bases at V and 2 bases at J, with 13 bases between the two ends. The CDR3 region is CASNGGRPTDTQYF. The CDR3 region has the DNA TGTGCCAGCAATGGTGGCAGACCCACAGATACGCAGTATTTT.

The rearrangement joins TRBV14 to TRBJ2-3; TRBD2 agrees at 7 bases. Unmatched junction bases numbered 3, after V lost 1 base and J lost 2 bases. Germline V gene data show CDR1 as SGHDN and CDR2 as FVKESK. CDR3 size: 15 residues. The CDR3 DNA reads as TGTGCCAGCAGCCAAGCCGGGAGGCTCACAGATACGCAGTATTTT. Encoded protein: CASSQAGRLTDTQYF.

The rearrangement uses TRBV30 and TRBJ1-1; D gene unclear. The CDR3 covers 13 residues. CDR1 is GTSNPN and CDR2 is SVGIG in the germline V gene (reference sequence). Trimming removed 4 bases at V and 2 bases at J, with 11 bases between. The CDR3, as DNA: TGTGCCTGGAACAACGGGAGAAACACTGAAGCTTTCTTT. It codes for CAWNNGRNTEAFF. Full variable domain (rest looked up from reference TRBV30 and TRBJ1-1): SQTIHQWPATLVQPVGSPLSLECTVEGTSNPNLYWYRQAAGRGLQLLFYSVGIGQISSEVPQNLSASRPQDRQFILSSKKLLLSDSGFYLCAWNNGRNTEAFFGQGTRLTVV.

V is TRBV7-2 and J is TRBJ1-4; TRBD1 matches at 10 bases. CDR1 and CDR2 (germline): SGHTA, FQGNSA. CDR3 length: 13 amino acids. V was pared by 5 bases and J by 7 bases, with 1 base of the junction left unmatched. DNA of the CDR3: TGTGCCAGCAGCCGGGACAGGGGTGAAAAACTGTTTTTT. Translation gives CASSRDRGEKLFF.

V gene TRBV5-1 combines with J gene TRBJ2-1; 11 bases line up with TRBD2. CDR3 size: 15 residues. V was clipped by 0 bases and J by 6 bases; unmatched bases: 2. Germline V gene data show CDR1 as SGHRS and CDR2 as YFSETQ. This CDR3 is CASSLELAGGNEQFF. The CDR3 DNA sequence: TGCGCCAGCAGCTTGGAGCTAGCGGGGGGCAATGAGCAGTTCTTC.

The J gene is TRBJ1-6, the V gene TRBV11-3, with D uncertain. CDR1 and CDR2 (germline): SGHNT, YENEEA. Trimming took 5 bases from V and 6 from J, leaving 14 bases between them. The CDR3 contains 15 residues. DNA of the CDR3: TGTGCCAGCAGCCGAGAACGGAGCCGTAATTCACCCCTCCACTTT. Protein: CASSRERSRNSPLHF.

By frequency in the sample, this clone is large. V gene TRBV9 combines with J gene TRBJ2-5, with 11 bases that match TRBD1. This CDR3 comprises 15 residues. Looked up from germline, CDR1 is SGDLS and CDR2 is YYNGEE. Germline trimming cut 3 bases from V and 5 bases from J; bases unmatched to any gene: 6. CDR3 in amino acids: CASSGGQGAGETQYF. CDR3 nucleotides: TGTGCCAGCAGCGGCGGACAGGGGGCCGGGGAGACCCAGTACTTC.

The J gene is TRBJ1-5, the V gene TRBV19; TRBD1 agrees at 7 bases. Trimming cost V 3 bases and J 2 bases; bases outside gene matches: 7. Germline V CDR1 and CDR2: LNHDA, SQIVND (reference sequence). The CDR3 sequence is 16 residues long. The CDR3 loop reads CASSILQGNGNQPQHF. In DNA form, the CDR3 reads TGTGCCAGTAGTATCCTACAGGGGAATGGCAATCAGCCCCAGCATTTT.

The chain joins TRBV10-2 to TRBJ1-1; D call uncertain. Per germline, CDR1 WSHSY and CDR2 SAAADI. This CDR3 comprises 14 residues. Trimming took 2 bases from V and 1 from J, leaving 8 bases between them. CDR3 sequence: CASSEGLRNTEAFF. The CDR3 DNA is TGCGCCAGCAGTGAGGGACTCCGGAACACTGAAGCTTTCTTT.

The chain recombines TRBV19 with TRBJ1-5, with D unclear. This CDR3 is built from 13 residues. The ends were cut back, 5 bases at V and 6 bases at J, with 11 bases in the middle. The germline V gene encodes CDR1 LNHDA and CDR2 SQIVND (reference sequence). The CDR3 is CASSLARGQPQHF. The CDR3 DNA is TGTGCCAGTAGTTTAGCTCGGGGTCAGCCCCAGCATTTT.

By sample fraction, this clone is medium-sized. The rearrangement uses TRBV6-8 and TRBJ1-1; no reliable D call. The CDR3 covers 14 residues. V was clipped by 0 bases and J by 5 bases, with 10 bases between them. CDR1 and CDR2 from the germline V gene are MNHGY and SAAAGT. The CDR3: CASSYSTWGTEAFF. DNA for the CDR3: TGTGCCAGCAGTTACTCTACATGGGGTACTGAAGCTTTCTTT.

The rearrangement joins TRBV5-1 to TRBJ2-1; 10 bases agree with TRBD2. The CDR3 is made up of 16 amino acids. V lost 4 bases to trimming and J lost 9 bases; unmatched junction nucleotides: 13. Germline lookup yields CDR1 SGHRS and CDR2 YFSETQ. The CDR3 here is CASSPGRAGGPGEQFF. The CDR3 nucleotides read TGCGCCAGCAGCCCTGGGCGAGCGGGGGGGCCCGGTGAGCAGTTCTTC.